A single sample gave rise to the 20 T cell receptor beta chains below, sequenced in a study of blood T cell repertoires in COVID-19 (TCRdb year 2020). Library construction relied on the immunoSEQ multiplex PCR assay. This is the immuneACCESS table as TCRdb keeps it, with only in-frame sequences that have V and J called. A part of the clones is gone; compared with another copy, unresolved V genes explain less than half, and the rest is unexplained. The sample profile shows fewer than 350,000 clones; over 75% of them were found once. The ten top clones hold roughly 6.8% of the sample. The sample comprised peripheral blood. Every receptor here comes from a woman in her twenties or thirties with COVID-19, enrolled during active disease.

CDR3 bases: TGCGCCAGCAGCTACCCCGGGGGAAACTATGGCTACACCTTC. It codes for CASSYPGGNYGYTF. This sequence joins TRBV5-1 and TRBJ1-2; a weak D match, TRBD1 (5 bases). The length of the CDR3 is 14 residues. Trimming left V 3 bases short and J 2 bases short, with 11 bases between. Per germline, CDR1 SGHRS and CDR2 YFSETQ.

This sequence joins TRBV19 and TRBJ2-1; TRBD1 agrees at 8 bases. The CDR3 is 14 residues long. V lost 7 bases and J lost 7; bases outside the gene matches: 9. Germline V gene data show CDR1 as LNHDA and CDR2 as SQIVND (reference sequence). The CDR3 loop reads CASTLDRVVNEQFF. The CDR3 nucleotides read TGTGCCAGTACCTTGGACAGGGTGGTAAATGAGCAGTTCTTC.

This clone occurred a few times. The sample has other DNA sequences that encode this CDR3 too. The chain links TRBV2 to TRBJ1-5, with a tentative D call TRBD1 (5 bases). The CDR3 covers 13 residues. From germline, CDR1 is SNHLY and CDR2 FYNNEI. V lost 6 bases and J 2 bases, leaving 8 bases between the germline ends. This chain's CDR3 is CASSRDRNQPQHF. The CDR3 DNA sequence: TGTGCCAGCAGCAGGGATCGCAATCAGCCCCAGCATTTT. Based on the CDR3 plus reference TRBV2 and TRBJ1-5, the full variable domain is EPEVTQTPSHQVTQMGQEVILRCVPISNHLYFYWYRQILGQKVEFLVSFYNNEISEKSEIFDDQFSVERPDGSNFTLKIRSTKLEDSAMYFCASSRDRNQPQHFGDGTRLSIL.

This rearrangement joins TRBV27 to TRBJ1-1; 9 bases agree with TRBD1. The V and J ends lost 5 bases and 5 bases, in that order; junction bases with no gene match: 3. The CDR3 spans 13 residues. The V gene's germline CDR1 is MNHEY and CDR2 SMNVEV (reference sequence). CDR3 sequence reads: CASSIGQGTEAFF. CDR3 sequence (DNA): TGTGCCAGCAGTATCGGACAGGGGACTGAAGCTTTCTTT.

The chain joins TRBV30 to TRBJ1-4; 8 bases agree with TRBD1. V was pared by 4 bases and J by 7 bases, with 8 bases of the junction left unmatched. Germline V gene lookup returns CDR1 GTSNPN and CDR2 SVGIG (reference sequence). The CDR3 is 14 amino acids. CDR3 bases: TGTGCCTGGACAGGGGGCGCACCTGGTGAAAAACTGTTTTTT. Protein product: CAWTGGAPGEKLFF.

CDR3 coding DNA: TGTGCCAGCAGCCAAGCTGGTGGGACAGGGGCTGAAGCTTTCTTT. Protein product: CASSQAGGTGAEAFF. This chain connects TRBV14 to TRBJ1-1; the match to TRBD1 covers 10 bases. This CDR3 region has 15 residues. V lost 1 base and J lost 6; bases outside the gene matches: 5. Germline V gene data show CDR1 as SGHDN and CDR2 as FVKESK.

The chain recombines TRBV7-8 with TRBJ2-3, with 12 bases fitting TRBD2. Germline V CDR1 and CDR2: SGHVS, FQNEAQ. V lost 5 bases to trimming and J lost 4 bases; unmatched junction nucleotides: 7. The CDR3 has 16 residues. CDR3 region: CASSRRLAGVADTQYF. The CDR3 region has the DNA TGTGCCAGCAGCCGCCGACTAGCGGGAGTGGCAGATACGCAGTATTTT. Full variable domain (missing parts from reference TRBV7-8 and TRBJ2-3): GAGVSQSPRYKVAKRGQDVALRCDPISGHVSLFWYQQALGQGPEFLTYFQNEAQLDKSGLPSDRFFAERPEGSVSTLKIQRTQQEDSAVYLCASSRRLAGVADTQYFGPGTRLTVL.

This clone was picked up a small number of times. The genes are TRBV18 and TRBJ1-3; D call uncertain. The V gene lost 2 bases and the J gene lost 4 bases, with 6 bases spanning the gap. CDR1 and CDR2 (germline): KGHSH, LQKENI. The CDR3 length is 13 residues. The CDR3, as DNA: TGTGCCAGCTCACCAGAACTAGGAAACACCATATATTTT. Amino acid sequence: CASSPELGNTIYF.

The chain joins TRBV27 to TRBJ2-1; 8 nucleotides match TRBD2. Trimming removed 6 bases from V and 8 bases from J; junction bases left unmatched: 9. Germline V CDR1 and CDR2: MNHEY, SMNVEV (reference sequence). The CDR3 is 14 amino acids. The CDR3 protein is CASSSGGRRDEQFF. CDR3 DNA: TGTGCCAGCAGCTCTGGCGGGAGGCGGGATGAGCAGTTCTTC.

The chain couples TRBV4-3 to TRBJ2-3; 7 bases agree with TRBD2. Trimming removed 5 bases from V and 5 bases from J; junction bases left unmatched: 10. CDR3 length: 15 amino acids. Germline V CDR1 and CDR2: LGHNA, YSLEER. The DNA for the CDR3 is TGCGCCAGCAGCGAGACGGGAGGCCGGGTAGATACGCAGTATTTT. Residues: CASSETGGRVDTQYF.

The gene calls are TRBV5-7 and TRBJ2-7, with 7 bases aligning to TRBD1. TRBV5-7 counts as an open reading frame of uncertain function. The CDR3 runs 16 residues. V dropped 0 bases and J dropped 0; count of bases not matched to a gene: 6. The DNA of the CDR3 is TGTGCCAGCAGCTTGGGGGGACAGACTTTCTCCTACGAGCAGTACTTC. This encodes CASSLGGQTFSYEQYF.

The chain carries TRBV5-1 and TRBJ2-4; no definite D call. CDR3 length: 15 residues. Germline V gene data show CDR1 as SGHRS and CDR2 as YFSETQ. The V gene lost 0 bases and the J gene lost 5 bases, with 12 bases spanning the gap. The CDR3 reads CASSLGTVSQNIQYF. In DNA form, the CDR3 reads TGCGCCAGCAGCTTGGGTACAGTAAGCCAAAACATTCAGTACTTC.

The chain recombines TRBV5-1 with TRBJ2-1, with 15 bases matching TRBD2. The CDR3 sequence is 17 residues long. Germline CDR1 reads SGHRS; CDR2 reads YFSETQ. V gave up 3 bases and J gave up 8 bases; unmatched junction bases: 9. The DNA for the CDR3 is TGCGCCAGCAGCTCTGGACTAGCGGGAGGGCCGCTTGATGAGCAGTTCTTC. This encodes CASSSGLAGGPLDEQFF.

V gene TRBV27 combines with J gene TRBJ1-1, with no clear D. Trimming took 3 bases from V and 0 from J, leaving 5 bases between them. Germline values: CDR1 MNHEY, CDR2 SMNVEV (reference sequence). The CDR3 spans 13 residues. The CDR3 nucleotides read TGTGCCAGCAGTTTTTCGGTGAACACTGAAGCTTTCTTT. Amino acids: CASSFSVNTEAFF.

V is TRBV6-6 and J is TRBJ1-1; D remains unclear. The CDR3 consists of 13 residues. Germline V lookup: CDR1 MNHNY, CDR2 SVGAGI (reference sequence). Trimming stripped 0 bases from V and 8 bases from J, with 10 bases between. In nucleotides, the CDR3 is TGTGCCAGCAGTTACTCGAGGGCGGACGAAGCTTTCTTT. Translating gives CASSYSRADEAFF.

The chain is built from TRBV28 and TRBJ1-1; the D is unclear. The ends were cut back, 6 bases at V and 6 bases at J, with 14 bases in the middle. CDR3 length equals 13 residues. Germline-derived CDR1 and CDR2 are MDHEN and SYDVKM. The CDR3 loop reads CASRQTGLAEAFF. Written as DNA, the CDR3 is TGTGCCAGCAGACAAACTGGACTGGCTGAAGCTTTCTTT.

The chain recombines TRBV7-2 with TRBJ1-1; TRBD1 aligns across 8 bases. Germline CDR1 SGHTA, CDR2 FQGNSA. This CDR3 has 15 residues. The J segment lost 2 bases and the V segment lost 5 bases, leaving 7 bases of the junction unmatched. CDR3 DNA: TGTGCCAGCAGCCGCGGACAGGGAACAAACACTGAAGCTTTCTTT. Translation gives CASSRGQGTNTEAFF.

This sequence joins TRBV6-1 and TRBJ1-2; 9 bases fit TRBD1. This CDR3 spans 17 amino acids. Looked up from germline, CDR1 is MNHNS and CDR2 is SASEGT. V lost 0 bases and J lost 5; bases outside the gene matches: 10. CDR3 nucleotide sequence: TGTGCCAGCAGTGAAGCGCTTCTCGGGGACAGGGCATATGGCTACACCTTC. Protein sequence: CASSEALLGDRAYGYTF.

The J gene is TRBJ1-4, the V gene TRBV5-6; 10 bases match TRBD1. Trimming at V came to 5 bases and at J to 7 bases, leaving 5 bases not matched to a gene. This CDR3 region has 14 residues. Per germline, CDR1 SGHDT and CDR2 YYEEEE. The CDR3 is CASRQGQGTEKLFF. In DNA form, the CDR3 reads TGTGCCAGCAGGCAGGGACAGGGGACTGAAAAACTGTTTTTT.

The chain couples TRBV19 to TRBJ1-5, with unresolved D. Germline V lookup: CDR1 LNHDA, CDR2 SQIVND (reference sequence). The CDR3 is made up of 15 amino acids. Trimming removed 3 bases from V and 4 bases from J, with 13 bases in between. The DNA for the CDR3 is TGTGCCAGTAGTATTTCCGGGGTTCGGAATCAGCCCCAGCATTTT. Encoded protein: CASSISGVRNQPQHF.